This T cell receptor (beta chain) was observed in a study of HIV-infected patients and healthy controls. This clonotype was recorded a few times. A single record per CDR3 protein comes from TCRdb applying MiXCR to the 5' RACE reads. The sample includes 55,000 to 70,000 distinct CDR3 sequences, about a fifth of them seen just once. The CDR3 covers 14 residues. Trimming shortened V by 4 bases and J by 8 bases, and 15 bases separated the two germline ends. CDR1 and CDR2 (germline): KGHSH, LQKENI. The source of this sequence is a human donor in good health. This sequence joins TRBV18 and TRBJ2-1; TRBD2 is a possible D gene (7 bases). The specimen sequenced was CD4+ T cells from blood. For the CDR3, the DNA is TGTGCCAGCTCACTTAAACAGGGAGGGCATGAGCAGTTCTTC. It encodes CASSLKQGGHEQFF.